This T cell receptor beta chain was retrieved from a study of beta chain features in type 1 diabetes. This clone appeared a few times. The antigen remains unidentified. All of the isolated RNA was reverse transcribed, so expressed TCRB transcripts were sequenced. TCRdb's table, derived via immunoSEQ multiplex PCR, lists solely in-frame clones and lacks some. The table includes some 170,000 clones, over 55% detected once. Overall study results and limits: PCR, the amplification step, might favor shorter templates, equally in patients and controls. Patients with Type 1 diabetes showed moderately but significantly shorter TCRB CDR3s in all four CD4+ subsets.

The sequencing sample was made of naive CD4+ T cells from blood. This sequence was found in a man aged 25-45 years with type 1 diabetes.

CDR3 amino acids: CAWSGQGYLDTQYF. As DNA, the CDR3 is TGTGCCTGGAGTGGACAGGGGTACCTTGATACGCAGTATTTT. The V gene is TRBV30, the J gene TRBJ2-3; 8 positions agree with TRBD1. Germline V gives CDR1 GTSNPN, CDR2 SVGIG (reference sequence). V shed 1 base and J 6 bases; nucleotides not matched to a gene: 6. CDR3 length: 14 residues. Variable domain in full (rest from reference TRBV30 and TRBJ2-3): SQTIHQWPATLVQPVGSPLSLECTVEGTSNPNLYWYRQAAGRGLQLLFYSVGIGQISSEVPQNLSASRPQDRQFILSSKKLLLSDSGFYLCAWSGQGYLDTQYFGPGTRLTVL.